The present T cell receptor (beta chain) was sequenced within a study of CD8 T cells in Susac syndrome. Reverse transcription of about 0.45 to 1 ug RNA used random hexamers. TCRdb analysed the immunoSEQ multiplex PCR reads with MiXCR anew, one entry per CDR3 protein. The profile covers about 190,000 distinct CDR3 sequences, with about 93% appearing a single time and around 0.1% taken by the ten largest. CDR1 and CDR2 (germline): MDHEN, SYDVKM. V was shortened by 8 bases and J by 3 bases, with 13 bases between the two germline ends. The CDR3 has 13 amino acids. V is TRBV28 and J is TRBJ2-5; a weak D match, TRBD1 (6 bases). The origin of this receptor is a human donor in good health. The sequencing sample was made of CD4+ T cells from PBMCs. CDR3 amino acids: CASARGWEETQYF. The CDR3 DNA reads as TGTGCCAGCGCCAGGGGCTGGGAAGAGACCCAGTACTTC.